This paragraph covers one T cell receptor (beta chain) sequence. Its antigen is unidentified. This sample was included in a study of cytomegalovirus exposure and HLA in healthy donors. Study in general: The study's early data release held roughly 91 million unique TCRs from HLA-typed donors. Whole-study findings and limits: When analyzed later, a missense DCLRE1C variant was found to be linked to TCR beta V- and J-gene trimming. When analyzed later, the rates of TCR association showed variation by HLA locus, with DRB1 the most and HLA-C the fewest.

Amplification used 60 Vbeta primers and 13 Jbeta primers. This table comes from immunoSEQ multiplex PCR, and its TCRdb copy is limited to in-frame clones, with some not included. The table has roughly 200,000 clones, around 77% seen once. The CDR3 length is 15 residues. Germline CDR1 reads MNHEY; CDR2 reads SVGAGI. The V gene lost 3 bases and the J gene lost 0 bases, with 6 bases spanning the gap. This TCR was sampled from a man in his thirties or forties in good health and CMV-seronegative. The chain combines TRBV6-5 with TRBJ2-6; D gene unclear. Sequenced: PBMCs. This chain's CDR3 is CASSYMSSGANVLTF. CDR3 nucleotide sequence: TGTGCCAGCAGTTATATGAGCTCTGGGGCCAACGTCCTGACTTTC.